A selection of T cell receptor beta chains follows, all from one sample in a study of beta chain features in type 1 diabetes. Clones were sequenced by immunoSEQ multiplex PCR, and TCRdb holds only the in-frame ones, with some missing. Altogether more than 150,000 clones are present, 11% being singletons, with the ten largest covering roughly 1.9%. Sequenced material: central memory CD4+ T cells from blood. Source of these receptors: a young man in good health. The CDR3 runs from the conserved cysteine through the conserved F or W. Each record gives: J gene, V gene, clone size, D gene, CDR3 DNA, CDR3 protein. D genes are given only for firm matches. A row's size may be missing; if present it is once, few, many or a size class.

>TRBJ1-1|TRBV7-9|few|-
TGTGCCAGCAGCGGGGCGGGGAACACTGAAGCTTTCTTT
CASSGAGNTEAFF
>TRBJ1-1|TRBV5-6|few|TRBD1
TGTGCCAGCAGCTTGGTTGGACAGGTGAACACTGAAGCTTTCTTT
CASSLVGQVNTEAFF
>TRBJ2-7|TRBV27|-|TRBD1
TGTGCCAGCAGTCGGGACAGGGGGTCCTACGAGCAGTACTTC
CASSRDRGSYEQYF
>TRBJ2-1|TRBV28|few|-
TGTGCCAGCAGTTTGTCCAAAGCAGCGAACAATGAGCAGTTCTTC
CASSLSKAANNEQFF
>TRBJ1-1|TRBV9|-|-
TGTGCCAGCAGCGTAGGCACCCACACTGAAGCTTTCTTT
CASSVGTHTEAFF
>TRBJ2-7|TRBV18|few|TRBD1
TGTGCCAGCTCACCATTAGACAGGGAAGTCGAGCAGTACTTC
CASSPLDREVEQYF
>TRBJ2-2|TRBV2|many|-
TGTGCCAGCAGTTACAGGGACACCGGGGAGCTGTTTTTT
CASSYRDTGELFF
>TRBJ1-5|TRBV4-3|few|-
TGCGCCAGCAGCCAAGGGCGGGGCGGGTCTCAGCCCCAGCATTTT
CASSQGRGGSQPQHF
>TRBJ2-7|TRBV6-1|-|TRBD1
TGTGCCAGCAGTGCGGGACAGGGAACCTACGAGCAGTACTTC
CASSAGQGTYEQYF
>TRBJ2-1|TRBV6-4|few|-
TGTGCCATCAGGACGACTAGTCAGGCATCTGAGCAGTTCTTC
CAIRTTSQASEQFF
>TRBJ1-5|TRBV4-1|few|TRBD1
TGCGCCAGCAGCCAAGATGGACAGGGGGATCAGCCCCAGCATTTT
CASSQDGQGDQPQHF
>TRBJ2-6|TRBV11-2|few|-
TGTGCCAGCAGCTTACTGGGGTACCCCTCTGGGGCCAACGTCCTGACTTTC
CASSLLGYPSGANVLTF
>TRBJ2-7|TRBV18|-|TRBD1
TGTGCCAGCTCACCTCAGGGGGCGGGAGAGCAGTACTTC
CASSPQGAGEQYF
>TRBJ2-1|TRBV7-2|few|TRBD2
TGTGCCAGCAGCCAAGGACTAGCGGTGTACAATGAGCAGTTCTTC
CASSQGLAVYNEQFF
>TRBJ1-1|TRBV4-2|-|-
TGTGCCAGCAGCCAAGATTTGACCGAGGGGACTGAAGCTTTCTTT
CASSQDLTEGTEAFF
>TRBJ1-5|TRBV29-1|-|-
TGCAGCGCCGCCCGGGACGGCAATCAGCCCCAGCATTTT
CSAARDGNQPQHF
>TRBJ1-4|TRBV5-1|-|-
TGCGCCAGCAGCTTGTTGGGGAAGGATGAAAAACTGTTTTTT
CASSLLGKDEKLFF
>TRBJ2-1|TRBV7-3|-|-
TGTGCCAGCAGCCCTCGTCAGGGAAGCTCCTACAATGAGCAGTTCTTC
CASSPRQGSSYNEQFF
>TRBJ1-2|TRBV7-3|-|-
TGTGCCAGCAGCCTCGGGACTTATTTTGGCTACACCTTC
CASSLGTYFGYTF
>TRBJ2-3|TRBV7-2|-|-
TGTGCCAGCAGCTTAGGTTACGGTAGCACAGATACGCAGTATTTT
CASSLGYGSTDTQYF
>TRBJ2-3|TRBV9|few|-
TGTGCCAGCAGCGTAGATGCTAGCACAGATACGCAGTATTTT
CASSVDASTDTQYF
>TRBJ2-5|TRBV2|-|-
TGTGCCAGACGAGAGCCGGGGAAAGAGACCCAGTACTTC
CARREPGKETQYF
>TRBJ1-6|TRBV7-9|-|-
TGTGCCAGCAGCTTTCCTGGGGCACCCCTCCACTTT
CASSFPGAPLHF
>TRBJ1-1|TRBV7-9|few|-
TGTGCCAGCAGCTTGGATGGGGACACTGAAGCTTTCTTT
CASSLDGDTEAFF
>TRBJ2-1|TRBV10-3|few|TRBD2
TGTGCCATCAGTGGGACTAGCGGGAGCAATGAGCAGTTCTTC
CAISGTSGSNEQFF
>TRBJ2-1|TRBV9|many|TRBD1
TGTGCCAGCAGCGGAGACAGGGGGCGAGAGCAGTTCTTC
CASSGDRGREQFF
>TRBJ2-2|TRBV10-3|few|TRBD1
TGTGCCATCAGTGACCGACAGGGGACGAGGGCGAACACCGGGGAGCTGTTTTTT
CAISDRQGTRANTGELFF
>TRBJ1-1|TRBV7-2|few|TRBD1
TGTGCCAGCAGCTTATTCGGGACAGGGGATGAGGGGACTGAAGCTTTCTTT
CASSLFGTGDEGTEAFF
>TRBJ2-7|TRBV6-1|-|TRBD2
TGTGCCAGCAGTGCCGGGACTAGCGGCTCCGCCTACGAGCAGTACTTC
CASSAGTSGSAYEQYF
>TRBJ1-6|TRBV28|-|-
TGTGCCAGCAGTCCCCGTCCTACTCTGGATAATTCACCCCTCCACTTT
CASSPRPTLDNSPLHF
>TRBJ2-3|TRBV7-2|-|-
TGTGCCAGCAGCAAAAGGGCAGATACGCAGTATTTT
CASSKRADTQYF